This TCR beta chain originates from a study of CD8 T cells in Susac syndrome. RNA was extracted with the RNeasy kit, and a quantity of roughly 0.5 to 1 ug was reverse transcribed using random hexamers. Amplification of TCR beta CDR3 was carried out by immunoSEQ multiplex PCR, which covered 54 Vbeta and 13 Jbeta segments. One entry per CDR3 protein, called by TCRdb with MiXCR from the immunoSEQ multiplex PCR reads. The repertoire holds about 440,000 distinct CDR3 sequences, with around 85% as singletons. V gave up 2 bases and J gave up 2 bases, with 10 bases separating them. The CDR3 contains 14 residues. CDR1 is MNHEY, CDR2 SMNVEV, per germline (reference sequence). This clonotype has just one count.

The source material was CD8+ T cells from PBMCs. The sequence derives from a human donor with multiple sclerosis. The chain has TRBV27 and TRBJ2-7; D not certain. In nucleotides, the CDR3 is TGTGCCAGCAGTTTAAGTCCAGAGACCTACGAGCAGTACTTC. Protein: CASSLSPETYEQYF.